This TCR beta chain was documented in a study of shared clonotypes between healthy human individuals (dated by TCRdb to 2019 to 2021). About the investigation overall: A few men and a couple of women, aged 18 to 49 years, made up the cohort. Blood TCR repertoires of a handful of healthy adults were deeply sequenced to estimate repertoire size and the extent of clonotype sharing between individuals. For each donor, CD4 naive and CD4 memory were each given three plates, CD8 naive was given two plates, and CD8 memory was given one plate. Leukapheresis yielded between about 0.85 and 10 billion PBMCs per donor. Libraries were prepared and TCR repertoires were sequenced by different laboratories using diverse techniques, in order to increase sequencing depth and limit assay-specific biases.

The donors were healthy, HIV-negative adults with no recently reported acute infections or vaccinations. All donors were Caucasian adults living in Nashville, Tennessee, USA. CD4+ T cells were enriched through magnetic negative selection, after which naive cells were positively selected on CD45RA and the remaining negative fraction served as the memory subset. Blood was collected by leukapheresis, and PBMCs were isolated by Ficoll-Histopaque density gradient centrifugation and then cryopreserved in liquid nitrogen vapor phase. Analytical flow cytometry was used to check the purity and quantity of every magnetically sorted T cell population. Genomic DNA was isolated from every sorted fraction and measured by UV absorbance on a Nanodrop 2000c. Points the paper makes about the study in general: Only blood was sampled, and tissue TCR repertoires likely differ from those in blood. Clonotypes shared by all four sorted-subset donors showed higher generation probabilities than non-shared clonotypes. Pairwise subsampling indicated that sequencing depth was expected to affect the degree of clonotype sharing among donors. Across four donors, roughly 5.4% of naive CD4, 3% to 4% of naive CD8, 2.3% of memory CD4, and approximately 0.42% of memory CD8 clonotypes were shared. Because the study included only a small number of donors, the genetic and exposure-history diversity represented was limited. Estimated clonotype richness was generally larger for naive than for memory subsets. Even with the large sequencing depth, rarefaction of the sorted-subset datasets indicated that sequencing was incomplete.

The CDR3 has 15 amino acids, counting the end cysteine and phenylalanine. Only the CDR3 part of the read is kept: 45 bases, read in frame from the first base. Cut back by 4 bases and 2 bases, the V and J ends lie 14 bases apart. Reading the germline V gene gives CDR1 MNHEY and CDR2 SVGAGI. A word on this clone: It lacks a known antigen. No much larger clone exists at a distance of one base, and base qualities are not known.

TCR CDR3 regions were amplified from genomic DNA by multiplex PCR using the deep immunoSEQ assay. Extracted genomic DNA from each cell subset was spread evenly across all wells of several immunoSEQ 96-well plates, with each plate serving as a replicate. For sorted subsets, each replicate PCR was loaded with 200 to 250 ng genomic DNA, equivalent to 32,000 or so T cell genomes. The purified libraries were quantified using a Qubit 3.0 fluorometer, sized with a Bioanalyzer 2100, and then quantified again using the KAPA Library Quantification kit. Every immunoSEQ 96-well plate was sequenced on a dedicated single-read 150-cycle Illumina NextSeq 550 flow cell. Turning to the authors' computational methods: Because only junctional sequences without quality scores were contained in the immunoSEQ output, filtering matching that applied to full-length reads could not be performed. To assign V/J genes and CDR3, sequences were annotated against IMGT germline references using PyIR, a Python wrapper for IgBLAST v1.9. Any read was removed if the V/J assignment was weak (E-value above 1e-6), the CDR3 was missing, or the read contained stop codons, out-of-frame junctions, or ambiguous translated residues. V3J clonotypes were defined as sequences sharing an identical inferred V gene, J gene, and CDR3 amino acid sequence. Percentage overlap between repertoires was computed as shared unique clonotypes divided by the size of the smaller repertoire. Repertoire richness was assessed with RTK rarefaction, the Chao1 estimator, and Recon v2.1 estimates of unobserved clonotypes. Generation probabilities were computed with OLGA for all TCRbeta clonotypes obtained by the gDNA method from four donors. TCRdb retrieved this table from immuneACCESS and kept in-frame rearrangements only. Not all clones are present; in checked studies, unresolved V genes account for under half, and no reason is known for the remainder. V and J calls and clone size are given by that table; D and trimming were obtained from the DNA. For this sample the table gives 950,000 to 1,100,000 clones, of which about 76% were detected only once. Around 1.5% of the sample comes from the top ten.

The receptor chain draws on TRBV6-5 and TRBJ1-2; too little of a D gene remains to name it. Sample: memory CD4+ T cells sorted from blood. In light of the paper, this sample's cell subset or site label describes: CD45RA-negative fraction. The TCR was taken from a man aged 18 to 29 in good health. The bases read TGTGCCAGCAGTTCAGTCCCAGGCAGGAACTATGGCTACACCTTC. This gives the protein CASSSVPGRNYGYTF.